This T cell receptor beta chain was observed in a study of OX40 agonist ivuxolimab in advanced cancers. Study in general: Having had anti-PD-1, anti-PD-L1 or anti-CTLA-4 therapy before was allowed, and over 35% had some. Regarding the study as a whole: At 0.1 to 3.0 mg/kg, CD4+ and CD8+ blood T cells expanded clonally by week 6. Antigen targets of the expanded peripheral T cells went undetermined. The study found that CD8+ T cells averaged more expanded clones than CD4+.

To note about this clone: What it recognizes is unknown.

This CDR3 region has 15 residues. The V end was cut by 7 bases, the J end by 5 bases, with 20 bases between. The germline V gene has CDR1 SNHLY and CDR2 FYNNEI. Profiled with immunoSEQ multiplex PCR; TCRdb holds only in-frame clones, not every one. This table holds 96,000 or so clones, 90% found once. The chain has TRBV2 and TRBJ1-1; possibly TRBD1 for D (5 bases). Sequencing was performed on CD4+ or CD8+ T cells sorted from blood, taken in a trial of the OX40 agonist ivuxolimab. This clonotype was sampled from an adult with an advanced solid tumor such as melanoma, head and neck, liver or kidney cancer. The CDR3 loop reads CASTVSGRRGTEAFF. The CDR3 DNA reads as TGTGCCAGCACAGTATCGGGCCGGAGGGGAACTGAAGCTTTCTTT.